What follows are 28 T cell receptor beta chains derived from one specimen sequenced in a study of T-cell reconstitution after alpha-beta-depleted transplantation in children. Preparation of the TCRbeta library involved a method that used unique molecular identifiers. TCRdb re-analysed the PCR reads in MiXCR, keeping a single row per CDR3 protein. The data contain a few hundred thousand distinct CDR3 sequences, around two fifths of them singletons. This material consisted of PBMCs, taken before TCRalphabeta/CD19-depleted stem cell transplant. Receptors originate from a girl aged 2 to 9 with aplastic anemia, due to receive a stem cell transplant.

In this sample, this clonotype turned up many times. The rearrangement joins TRBV12-3 or TRBV12-4 to TRBJ2-3, with TRBD2 as a possible D gene (5 bases). The CDR3 spans 15 residues. V was trimmed by 2 bases and J by 4 bases, leaving 13 bases between them. This CDR3 reads CASSLFGVVADTQYF. CDR3 sequence (DNA): TGTGCCAGCAGTTTATTCGGGGTAGTCGCAGATACGCAGTATTTT.

This chain joins TRBV29-1 and TRBJ2-2, with 7 bases identical to TRBD2. Germline CDR1 SQVTM, CDR2 ANQGSEA. The CDR3 totals 13 residues. Trimming cost V 7 bases and J 1 base; bases outside gene matches: 3. This chain's CDR3 is CSGLAVNTGELFF. The CDR3 nucleotides read TGCAGCGGGCTAGCGGTGAACACCGGGGAGCTGTTTTTT.

The chain joins TRBV20-1 to TRBJ1-6, with D unresolved. Trimming removed 4 bases at V and 4 bases at J, with 20 bases between. Germline-derived CDR1 and CDR2 are DFQATT and SNEGSKA (reference sequence). The CDR3 is 17 residues long. The CDR3 coding sequence is TGCAGTGCTATGCCCCTCCGGCTCTCAAAATATAATTCACCCCTCCACTTT. Its protein is CSAMPLRLSKYNSPLHF.

This clonotype has just a few counts. This sequence joins TRBV28 and TRBJ1-1; a possible D gene is TRBD1 (6 bases). The CDR3 has 14 amino acids. V shed 7 bases and J shed 4 bases, with 16 bases lying between them. From germline, CDR1 is MDHEN and CDR2 SYDVKM. The CDR3 is CASTRDRWITEAFF. The CDR3 bases are TGTGCCAGCACCCGAGACAGGTGGATCACTGAAGCTTTCTTT.

V is TRBV24-1 and J is TRBJ2-7; TRBD1 aligns across 10 bases. The V gene's germline CDR1 is KGHDR and CDR2 SFDVKD. Trimming took 9 bases from V and 3 from J; bases not matched to a gene: 13. This CDR3 is built from 16 residues. This CDR3 reads CATGDQPGQGIYEQYF. DNA for the CDR3: TGTGCCACCGGGGACCAACCGGGACAGGGGATCTACGAGCAGTACTTC.

V gene TRBV28 combines with J gene TRBJ2-3; D unresolved. The CDR3 runs to 11 residues. CDR1 and CDR2 (germline): MDHEN, SYDVKM. V was clipped by 11 bases and J by 6 bases, with 12 bases between them. The CDR3 sequence: CALQGADTQYF. DNA of the CDR3: TGTGCCCTTCAAGGCGCGGATACGCAGTATTTT. The complete variable domain, with remaining parts taken from reference TRBV28 and TRBJ2-3, reads DVKVTQSSRYLVKRTGEKVFLECVQDMDHENMFWYRQDPGLGLRLIYFSYDVKMKEKGDIPEGYSVSREKKERFSLILESASTNQTSMYLCALQGADTQYFGPGTRLTVL.

This clonotype has only a few counts. The rearrangement links TRBV7-2 to TRBJ2-1; tentative D call: TRBD2 (6 bases). Germline V CDR1 and CDR2: SGHTA, FQGNSA. Trimming removed 7 bases at V and 8 bases at J, with 21 bases between. The CDR3 sequence is 15 residues long. The CDR3, as DNA: TGTGCCAGCACCCGAAATCGTCGGGGGAGACATGAGCAGTTCTTC. Translation gives CASTRNRRGRHEQFF.

The chain has TRBV10-3 and TRBJ1-2; D not certain. This CDR3 comprises 13 residues. Between the trimmed V and J ends, which lost 6 bases and 2 bases, there was a span of 10 bases. Germline V gene sequence: CDR1 ENHRY, CDR2 SYGVKD. CDR3 protein: CAISQGLNYGYTF. The CDR3 nucleotides are TGTGCCATCAGCCAAGGACTGAACTATGGCTACACCTTC.

J is TRBJ1-1 and V is TRBV7-9, with D perhaps TRBD1 (5 bases). This CDR3 comprises 14 residues. Deletions cut 4 bases from V and 5 bases from J, with 14 bases between. Germline values: CDR1 SEHNR, CDR2 FQNEAQ (reference sequence). The DNA of the CDR3 is TGTGCCAGCAGCTCCCGGGACCGACAAACTGAAGCTTTCTTT. This encodes CASSSRDRQTEAFF.

This clonotype has just a few counts. The rearrangement uses TRBV7-8 and TRBJ2-3, with 8 bases fitting TRBD2. V trimming: 4 bases; J trimming: 3 bases; junction bases outside the gene matches: 12. The V gene's germline CDR1 is SGHVS and CDR2 FQNEAQ. The CDR3 runs 17 residues. The chain's CDR3 is CASSSPFGAGVTDTQYF. CDR3 nucleotide sequence: TGTGCCAGCAGCTCACCTTTTGGAGCGGGAGTAACAGATACGCAGTATTTT.

This rearrangement joins TRBV7-2 to TRBJ2-3, with a possible D match to TRBD2 (5 bases). The CDR3 loop spans 13 amino acids. Germline CDR1 reads SGHTA; CDR2 reads FQGNSA. Between the trimmed V and J ends, which lost 4 bases and 6 bases, there was a span of 11 bases. The CDR3 sequence: CASSSAGFDTQYF. CDR3 coding DNA: TGTGCCAGCAGCTCCGCGGGTTTTGATACGCAGTATTTT.

This clonotype has more than one count but fewer than ten. The chain recombines TRBV12-3 or TRBV12-4 with TRBJ1-5, with 9 bases identical to TRBD1. The J segment lost 6 bases and the V segment lost 5 bases, leaving 8 bases of the junction unmatched. CDR3 size: 15 residues. The CDR3 loop is CASSPGTGIGQPQHF. CDR3 bases: TGTGCCAGCAGTCCCGGGACAGGGATCGGTCAGCCCCAGCATTTT.

The chain carries TRBV15 and TRBJ1-3; D is perhaps TRBD1 (6 bases). Per germline, CDR1 LNHNV and CDR2 YYDKDF (reference sequence). The CDR3 consists of 14 residues. V was pared by 5 bases and J by 2 bases, with 10 bases between. The CDR3 reads CATSANRAGNTIYF. The CDR3, as DNA: TGTGCCACCAGCGCGAACAGGGCTGGAAACACCATATATTTT.

In this sample, this clonotype turned up many times. The CDR3 DNA reads TGTGCCAGCATCCAAGCAGGGGGCGCGTCCCCCAACTATGGCTACACCTTC. Translation gives CASIQAGGASPNYGYTF. This chain links TRBV7-2 with TRBJ1-2; 8 bases map to TRBD1. Germline trimming cut 7 bases from V and 2 bases from J; bases unmatched to any gene: 15. The CDR3 has 17 amino acids. Germline CDR1 and CDR2: SGHTA and FQGNSA. Variable domain in full (rest from reference TRBV7-2 and TRBJ1-2): GAGVSQSPSNKVTEKGKDVELRCDPISGHTALYWYRQSLGQGLEFLIYFQGNSAPDKSGLPSDRFSAERTGGSVSTLTIQRTQQEDSAVYLCASIQAGGASPNYGYTFGSGTRLTVV.

The genes are TRBV7-2 and TRBJ2-5, with a possible D match to TRBD1 (6 bases). The CDR3 totals 13 residues. Trimming cost V 5 bases and J 9 bases, with 16 bases left between them. Germline-derived CDR1 and CDR2 are SGHTA and FQGNSA. This CDR3 reads CASSEGVREAQYF. The CDR3 bases are TGTGCCAGCAGCGAGGGGGTTCGCGAGGCCCAGTACTTC.

The chain is built from TRBV20-1 and TRBJ1-1; D not resolved. The CDR3 is 13 residues long. Germline V lookup: CDR1 DFQATT, CDR2 SNEGSKA (reference sequence). With 3 bases removed from V and 3 bases from J, the gap between germline ends came to 11 bases. The CDR3 sequence: CSARGFGYTEAFF. The CDR3 nucleotides are TGCAGTGCTAGGGGATTTGGTTACACTGAAGCTTTCTTT.

This clonotype was detected a few times. The chain joins TRBV5-5 to TRBJ2-7; 7 nucleotides agree with TRBD1. The germline gives CDR1 SGHKS, CDR2 YYEKEE (reference sequence). The trim removed 4 bases at V and 2 bases at J, leaving 9 bases unmatched. The CDR3 sequence is 15 residues long. As DNA, the CDR3 is TGTGCCAGCAGCACCGGTCCAGGGGGTCCCTACGAGCAGTACTTC. Its translation is CASSTGPGGPYEQYF. The whole variable domain, filled in from reference TRBV5-5 and TRBJ2-7, reads DAGVTQSPTHLIKTRGQQVTLRCSPISGHKSVSWYQQVLGQGPQFIFQYYEKEERGRGNFPDRFSARQFPNYSSELNVNALLLGDSALYLCASSTGPGGPYEQYFGPGTRLTVT.

V is TRBV7-9 and J is TRBJ2-2; D is unresolved. CDR1 is SEHNR, CDR2 FQNEAQ, per germline (reference sequence). This CDR3 spans 10 amino acids. V dropped 6 bases and J dropped 6 bases, with 2 bases sitting between them. The CDR3 is CASRPGELFF. Written as DNA, the CDR3 is TGTGCCAGCAGGCCCGGGGAGCTGTTTTTT.

V and J are TRBV5-1 and TRBJ2-3; no clear D gene. Between the trimmed V and J ends, which lost 4 bases and 1 base, there was a span of 7 bases. CDR1 is SGHRS and CDR2 is YFSETQ in the germline V gene. The CDR3 loop spans 13 amino acids. The DNA of the CDR3 is TGCGCCAGCAGCATTGCTGGCACAGATACGCAGTATTTT. It specifies CASSIAGTDTQYF. Filled out from reference TRBV5-1 and TRBJ2-3, the complete variable domain reads KAGVTQTPRYLIKTRGQQVTLSCSPISGHRSVSWYQQTPGQGLQFLFEYFSETQRNKGNFPGRFSGRQFSNSRSEMNVSTLELGDSALYLCASSIAGTDTQYFGPGTRLTVL.

The chain combines TRBV27 with TRBJ2-3; 7 bases align to TRBD2. V trimming: 5 bases; J trimming: 1 base; junction bases outside the gene matches: 9. This CDR3 has 16 amino acids. Germline V lookup: CDR1 MNHEY, CDR2 SMNVEV (reference sequence). CDR3 sequence: CASSPHPGLRTDTQYF. The DNA for the CDR3 is TGTGCCAGCAGTCCCCACCCGGGACTACGCACAGATACGCAGTATTTT.

This clonotype occurred many times. The V and J genes are TRBV11-2 and TRBJ2-5; a possible D gene is TRBD2 (5 bases). The germline V and J ends were trimmed by 0 bases and 4 bases, with 12 bases remaining between them. The CDR3 runs to 15 residues. Per the germline V gene, CDR1 is SGHAT and CDR2 is FQNNGV. The chain's CDR3 is CASSLEYGEGETQYF. In DNA, the CDR3 is TGTGCCAGCAGCTTAGAATATGGCGAGGGAGAGACCCAGTACTTC.

This clonotype was seen at least ten times. This chain joins TRBV30 and TRBJ2-4, with TRBD1 matching 7 bases. The trim removed 3 bases at V and 0 bases at J, leaving 5 bases unmatched. Germline CDR1 GTSNPN, CDR2 SVGIG (reference sequence). The CDR3 spans 15 residues. CDR3 nucleotides: TGTGCCTGGAGAGACAGGGAACTAGCCAAAAACATTCAGTACTTC. It specifies CAWRDRELAKNIQYF.

This clonotype was counted many times. The chain uses TRBV15 and TRBJ2-1; D may match TRBD1 or TRBD2 (5 bases each). V lost 3 bases, J lost 1 base, and 13 bases lay in between. The CDR3 is 16 residues long. The germline gives CDR1 LNHNV, CDR2 YYDKDF (reference sequence). The CDR3 spells CATSSLRDVSYNEQFF. In DNA, the CDR3 is TGTGCCACCAGCAGTCTCCGGGACGTATCCTACAATGAGCAGTTCTTC. The full variable domain, in which reference TRBV15 and TRBJ2-1 provide the parts outside the CDR3, is DAMVIQNPRYQVTQFGKPVTLSCSQTLNHNVMYWYQQKSSQAPKLLFHYYDKDFNNEADTPDNFQSRRPNTSFCFLDIRSPGLGDTAMYLCATSSLRDVSYNEQFFGPGTRLTVL.

This clonotype was counted only a few times. The chain combines TRBV5-1 with TRBJ2-4, with D possibly being TRBD1 or TRBD2 (5 bases each). Germline CDR1 reads SGHRS; CDR2 reads YFSETQ. V was clipped by 4 bases and J by 3 bases, with 14 bases between them. This CDR3 is built from 15 residues. CDR3 region: CASSGTGTGKNIQYF. The CDR3, as DNA: TGCGCCAGCAGCGGGACCGGCACGGGCAAAAACATTCAGTACTTC.

On this clonotype: At one end the junction does not follow the germline gene, possibly because of a read error. This chain links TRBV29-1 with TRBJ2-1; D is possibly TRBD2 (6 bases). Germline lookup yields CDR1 SQVTM and CDR2 ANQGSEA. The CDR3 is made up of 16 amino acids. This CDR3 reads CSVEDLGRGSHNEQFF. The CDR3 DNA reads TGCAGCGTTGAAGATCTTGGGCGGGGCTCCCACAATGAGCAGTTCTTC.

This clonotype was seen many times. V and J are TRBV12-3 or TRBV12-4 and TRBJ1-2, with a tentative D call TRBD1 (6 bases). The CDR3 is 15 residues long. V dropped 6 bases and J dropped 3 bases, with 17 bases sitting between them. CDR3 loop: CASSPGGLGDYGYTF. DNA for the CDR3: TGTGCCAGCAGCCCCGGGGGCCTCGGGGACTATGGCTACACCTTC.

This chain joins TRBV18 and TRBJ2-1, with D perhaps TRBD1 (6 bases). V dropped 4 bases and J dropped 2 bases, with 15 bases sitting between them. The CDR3 length is 16 residues. CDR1 is KGHSH and CDR2 is LQKENI in the germline V gene. CDR3 sequence (DNA): TGTGCCAGCTCACTAACCGGGACACATACCTACAATGAGCAGTTCTTC. Encoded protein: CASSLTGTHTYNEQFF.

This clonotype was seen ten or more times. This chain connects TRBV20-1 to TRBJ2-1; tentatively, D is TRBD2 (6 bases). This CDR3 has 13 amino acids. CDR1 is DFQATT and CDR2 is SNEGSKA in the germline V gene (reference sequence). CDR3 sequence: CSLLGTSYNEQFF. Here the CDR3 DNA reads TGCAGCCTTCTCGGGACTTCGTACAATGAGCAGTTCTTC.